Below, 8 T cell receptor beta chains from the same sample are listed, as sequenced in a study of blood T cell repertoires in COVID-19. Assay used: immunoSEQ multiplex PCR; TCRdb lists only in-frame clones, some missing. The sample has some 220,000 clones, 80% to 90% seen once. Sequenced: PBMCs or T cells enriched from blood (not recorded which). The receptor set was obtained from a woman aged 18 to 35 in a cohort exposed to, infected with or recovered from COVID-19 (not recorded which).

The chain couples TRBV18 to TRBJ2-3, with D tentatively TRBD2 (5 bases). Germline V CDR1 and CDR2: KGHSH, LQKENI. The ends were cut back, 6 bases at V and 1 base at J, with 17 bases in the middle. This CDR3 spans 16 amino acids. CDR3 sequence reads: CASSPRTRSGTDTQYF. CDR3 DNA sequence: TGTGCCAGCTCGCCCAGAACTAGATCTGGCACAGATACGCAGTATTTT.

The V gene is TRBV11-1, the J gene TRBJ2-7; tentative D call: TRBD2 (5 bases). V was cut by 5 bases and J by 5 bases, with 13 bases left in between. CDR1 is SGHAT, CDR2 FQDESV, per germline (reference sequence). This CDR3 has 13 residues. The CDR3 bases are TGTGCCAGCAGCGCTACTAGAGTGGACGAGCAGTACTTC. Protein product: CASSATRVDEQYF.

The chain employs TRBV2 and TRBJ1-1; maybe TRBD1 (5 bases). In germline, CDR1 is SNHLY, CDR2 FYNNEI. The germline V and J ends were trimmed by 7 bases and 5 bases, with 17 bases remaining between them. This CDR3 has 14 amino acids. The CDR3 reads CASMGPGRGTEAFF. CDR3 bases: TGTGCCAGCATGGGTCCGGGGCGGGGAACTGAAGCTTTCTTT.

V gene TRBV6-5 combines with J gene TRBJ1-1; no reliable D call. Germline CDR1 and CDR2: MNHEY and SVGAGI. V was trimmed by 0 bases and J by 3 bases, leaving 8 bases between them. The CDR3 has 14 amino acids. DNA for the CDR3: TGTGCCAGCAGTTACTCGATCCAGGACACTGAAGCTTTCTTT. Translation gives CASSYSIQDTEAFF.

The chain employs TRBV19 and TRBJ1-3; 9 bases align to TRBD1. V gave up 4 bases and J gave up 4 bases; unmatched junction bases: 2. This CDR3 has 14 amino acids. Per germline, CDR1 LNHDA and CDR2 SQIVND (reference sequence). CDR3 loop: CASSTGQGGNTIYF. CDR3 bases: TGTGCCAGTAGTACGGGACAGGGCGGAAACACCATATATTTT.

This chain links TRBV11-2 with TRBJ2-7; maybe TRBD1 (6 bases). V was clipped by 0 bases and J by 3 bases, with 18 bases between them. The CDR3 loop spans 17 amino acids. Germline loops: CDR1 SGHAT, CDR2 FQNNGV. CDR3 protein: CASSLDYSGVGFYEQYF. CDR3 in DNA: TGTGCCAGCAGCTTAGATTACTCAGGGGTTGGATTCTACGAGCAGTACTTC. Using reference TRBV11-2 and TRBJ2-7 for the parts outside the CDR3, the full variable domain is EAGVAQSPRYKIIEKRQSVAFWCNPISGHATLYWYQQILGQGPKLLIQFQNNGVVDDSQLPKDRFSAERLKGVDSTLKIQPAKLEDSAVYLCASSLDYSGVGFYEQYFGPGTRLTVT.

As regards this clone: The junction departs from the called germline gene at one end, perhaps through a read error. The chain employs TRBV28 and TRBJ2-7; 7 positions agree with TRBD1. The CDR3 sequence is 13 residues long. Per the germline V gene, CDR1 is MDHEN and CDR2 is SYDVKM. This CDR3 reads CASKRQGSNEQYF. The CDR3 DNA is TGTGCCAGCAAGCGACAGGGCTCCAACGAGCAGTACTTC.

This chain joins TRBV7-2 and TRBJ1-5; tentatively, D is TRBD1 (6 bases). Germline-derived CDR1 and CDR2 are SGHTA and FQGNSA. The CDR3 loop spans 15 amino acids. The V gene lost 5 bases and the J gene lost 7 bases, with 18 bases spanning the gap. DNA for the CDR3: TGTGCCAGCAGCCTGGGACCACAGGGTCAACAGCCCCAGCATTTT. Its translation is CASSLGPQGQQPQHF.